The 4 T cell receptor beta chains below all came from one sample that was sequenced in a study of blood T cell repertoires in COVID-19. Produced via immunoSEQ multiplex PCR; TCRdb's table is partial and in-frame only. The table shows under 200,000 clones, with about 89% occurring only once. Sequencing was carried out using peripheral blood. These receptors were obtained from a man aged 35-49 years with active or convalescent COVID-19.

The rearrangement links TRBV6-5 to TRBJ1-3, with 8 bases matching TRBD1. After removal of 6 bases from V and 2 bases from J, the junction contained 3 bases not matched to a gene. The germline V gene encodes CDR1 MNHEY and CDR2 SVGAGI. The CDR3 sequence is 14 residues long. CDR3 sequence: CASRPDRAGNTIYF. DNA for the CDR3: TGTGCCAGCAGACCGGACAGGGCTGGAAACACCATATATTTT.

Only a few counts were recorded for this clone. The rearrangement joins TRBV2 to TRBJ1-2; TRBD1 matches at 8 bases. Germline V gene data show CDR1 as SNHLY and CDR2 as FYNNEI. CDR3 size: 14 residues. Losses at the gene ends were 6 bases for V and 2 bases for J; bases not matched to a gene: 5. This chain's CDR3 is CASRGQGENYGYTF. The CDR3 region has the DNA TGTGCCAGCAGAGGACAGGGAGAGAACTATGGCTACACCTTC.

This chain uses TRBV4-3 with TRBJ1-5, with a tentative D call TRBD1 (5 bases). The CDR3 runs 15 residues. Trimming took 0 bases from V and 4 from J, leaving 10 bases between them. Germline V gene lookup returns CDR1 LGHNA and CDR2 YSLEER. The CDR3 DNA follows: TGCGCCAGCAGCCAAGATCCCCGGGGGAATCAGCCCCAGCATTTT. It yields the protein CASSQDPRGNQPQHF.

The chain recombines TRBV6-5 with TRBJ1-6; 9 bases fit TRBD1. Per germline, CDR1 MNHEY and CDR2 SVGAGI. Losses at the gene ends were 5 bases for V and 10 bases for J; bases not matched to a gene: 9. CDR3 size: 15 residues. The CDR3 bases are TGTGCCAGCAGTCAGGGGGACAGGGAGAGATCACCCCTCCACTTT. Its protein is CASSQGDRERSPLHF.